The clone carrying this T cell receptor (beta chain) was detected ten times or more. TCRdb re-clonotyped the PCR reads through MiXCR. The sample shows about 31,000 clones, 15% to 20% of them seen only once. Thyroid surgery had not been preceded by any treatment in any patient. This record comes from a study of metastatic and nonmetastatic thyroid tumors. The source is a female donor with papillary thyroid cancer or a benign thyroid nodule (not recorded which). Some clones in this sample may be carry-over from other donors' samples. The source material was blood.

CDR3: CADGACHYGYTF. The CDR3 DNA reads as TGTGCCGACGGGGCCTGCCACTATGGCTACACCTTC. The chain combines TRBV12-3 or TRBV12-4 with TRBJ1-2, with TRBD1 as a possible D gene (5 bases). The V gene lost 11 bases and the J gene lost 3 bases, with 13 bases spanning the gap. The CDR3 extends over 12 amino acids.